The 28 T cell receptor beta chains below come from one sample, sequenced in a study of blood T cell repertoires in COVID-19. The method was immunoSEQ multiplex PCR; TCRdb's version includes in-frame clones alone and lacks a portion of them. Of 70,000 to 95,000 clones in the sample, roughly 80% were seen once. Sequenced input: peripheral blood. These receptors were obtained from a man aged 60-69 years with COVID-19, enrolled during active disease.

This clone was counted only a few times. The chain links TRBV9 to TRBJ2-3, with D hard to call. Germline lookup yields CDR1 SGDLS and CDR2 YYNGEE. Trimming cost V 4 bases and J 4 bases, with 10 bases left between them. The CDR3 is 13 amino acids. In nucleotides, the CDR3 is TGTGCCAGCAGCCCCCAGGTGGCAGATACGCAGTATTTT. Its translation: CASSPQVADTQYF.

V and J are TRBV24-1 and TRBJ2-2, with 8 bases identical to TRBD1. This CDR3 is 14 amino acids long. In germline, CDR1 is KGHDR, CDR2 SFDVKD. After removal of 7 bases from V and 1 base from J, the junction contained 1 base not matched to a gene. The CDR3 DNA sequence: TGTGCCACCAGAGGACAGGGGAACACCGGGGAGCTGTTTTTT. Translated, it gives CATRGQGNTGELFF.

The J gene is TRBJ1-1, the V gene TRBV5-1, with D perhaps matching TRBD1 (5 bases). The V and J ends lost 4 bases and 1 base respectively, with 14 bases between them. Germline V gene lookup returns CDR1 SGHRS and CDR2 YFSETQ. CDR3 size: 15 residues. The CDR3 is CASSRAGVSNTEAFF. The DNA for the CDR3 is TGCGCCAGCAGCCGGGCGGGGGTATCGAACACTGAAGCTTTCTTT.

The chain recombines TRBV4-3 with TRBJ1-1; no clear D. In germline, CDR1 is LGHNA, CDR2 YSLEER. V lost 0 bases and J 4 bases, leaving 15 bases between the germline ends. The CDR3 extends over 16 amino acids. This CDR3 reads CASSQDMNIPGTEAFF. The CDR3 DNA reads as TGCGCCAGCAGCCAAGATATGAACATACCGGGCACTGAAGCTTTCTTT.

CDR3 nucleotides: TGTGCCAGCATAGCGGAGACCCAGTACTTC. This codes for CASIAETQYF. The chain has TRBV2 and TRBJ2-5; D perhaps matches TRBD2 (5 bases). The CDR3 has 10 residues. CDR1 is SNHLY, CDR2 FYNNEI, per germline. The V end was cut by 7 bases, the J end by 5 bases, with 5 bases between.

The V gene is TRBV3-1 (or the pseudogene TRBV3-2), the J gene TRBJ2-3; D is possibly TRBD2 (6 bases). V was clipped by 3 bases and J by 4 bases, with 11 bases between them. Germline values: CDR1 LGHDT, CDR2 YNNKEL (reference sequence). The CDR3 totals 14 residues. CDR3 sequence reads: CASSHRLVPDTQYF. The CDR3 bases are TGTGCCAGCAGCCACCGACTAGTACCAGATACGCAGTATTTT.

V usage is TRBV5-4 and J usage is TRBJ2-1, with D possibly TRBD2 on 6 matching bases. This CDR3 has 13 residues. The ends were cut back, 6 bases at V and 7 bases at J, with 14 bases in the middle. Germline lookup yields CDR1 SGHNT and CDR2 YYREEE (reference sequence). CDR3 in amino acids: CASIPDYNNEQFF. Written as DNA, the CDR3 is TGTGCCAGCATCCCGGACTATAATAATGAGCAGTTCTTC.

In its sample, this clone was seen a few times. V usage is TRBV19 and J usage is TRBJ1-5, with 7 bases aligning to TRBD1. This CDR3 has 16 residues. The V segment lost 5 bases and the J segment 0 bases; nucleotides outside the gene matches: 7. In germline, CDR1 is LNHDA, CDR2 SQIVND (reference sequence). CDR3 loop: CASSFGTVNSNQPQHF. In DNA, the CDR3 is TGTGCCAGTAGTTTTGGGACAGTTAATAGCAATCAGCCCCAGCATTTT.

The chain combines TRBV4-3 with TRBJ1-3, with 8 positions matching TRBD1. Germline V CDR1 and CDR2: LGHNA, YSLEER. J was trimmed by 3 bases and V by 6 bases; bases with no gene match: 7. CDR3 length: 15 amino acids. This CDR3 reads CASSPTGAGGNTIYF. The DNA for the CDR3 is TGCGCCAGCAGTCCGACAGGGGCGGGTGGAAACACCATATATTTT.

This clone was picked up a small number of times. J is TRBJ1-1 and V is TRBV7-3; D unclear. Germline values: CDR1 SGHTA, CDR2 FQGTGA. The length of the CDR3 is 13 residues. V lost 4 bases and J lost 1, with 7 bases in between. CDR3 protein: CASSSVWNTEAFF. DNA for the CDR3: TGTGCCAGCAGCTCTGTCTGGAACACTGAAGCTTTCTTT.

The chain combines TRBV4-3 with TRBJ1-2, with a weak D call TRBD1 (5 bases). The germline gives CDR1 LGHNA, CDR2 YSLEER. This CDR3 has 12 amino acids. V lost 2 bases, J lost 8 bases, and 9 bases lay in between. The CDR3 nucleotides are TGCGCCAGCAGCCAACCTTGGGGCGGCTACACCTTC. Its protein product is CASSQPWGGYTF.

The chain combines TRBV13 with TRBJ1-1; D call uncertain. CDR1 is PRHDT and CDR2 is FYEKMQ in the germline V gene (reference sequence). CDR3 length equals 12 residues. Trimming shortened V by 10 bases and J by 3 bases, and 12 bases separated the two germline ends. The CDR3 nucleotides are TGTGCCACCTACCGGAGGGACACTGAAGCTTTCTTT. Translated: CATYRRDTEAFF.

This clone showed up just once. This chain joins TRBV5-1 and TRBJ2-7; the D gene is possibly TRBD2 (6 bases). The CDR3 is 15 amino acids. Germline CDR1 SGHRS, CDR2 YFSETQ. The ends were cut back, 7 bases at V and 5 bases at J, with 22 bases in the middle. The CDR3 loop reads CASGDGTSPGNEQYF. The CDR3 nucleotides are TGCGCCAGCGGGGATGGGACTTCCCCAGGGAACGAGCAGTACTTC.

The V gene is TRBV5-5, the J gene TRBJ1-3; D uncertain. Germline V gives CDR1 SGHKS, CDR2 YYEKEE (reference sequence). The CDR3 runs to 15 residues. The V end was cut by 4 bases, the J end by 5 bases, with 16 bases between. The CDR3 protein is CASSGHAGARNTIYF. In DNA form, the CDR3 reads TGTGCCAGCAGCGGTCACGCGGGCGCTCGAAACACCATATATTTT.

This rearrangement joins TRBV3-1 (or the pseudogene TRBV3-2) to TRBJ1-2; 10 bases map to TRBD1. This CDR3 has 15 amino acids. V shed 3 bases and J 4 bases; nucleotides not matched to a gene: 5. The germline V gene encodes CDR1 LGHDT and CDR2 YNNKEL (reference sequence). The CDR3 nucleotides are TGTGCCAGCAGCCAGGCCGGGACAGGGGCCTATGGCTACACCTTC. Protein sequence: CASSQAGTGAYGYTF.

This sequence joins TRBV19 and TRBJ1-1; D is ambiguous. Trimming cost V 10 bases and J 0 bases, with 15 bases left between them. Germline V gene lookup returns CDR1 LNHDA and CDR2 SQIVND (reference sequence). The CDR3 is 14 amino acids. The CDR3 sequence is CATSSASMNTEAFF. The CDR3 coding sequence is TGTGCCACATCCAGCGCGTCAATGAACACTGAAGCTTTCTTT.

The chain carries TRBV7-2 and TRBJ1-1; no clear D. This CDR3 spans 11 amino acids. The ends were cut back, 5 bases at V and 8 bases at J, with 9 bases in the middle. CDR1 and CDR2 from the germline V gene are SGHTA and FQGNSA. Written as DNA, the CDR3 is TGTGCCAGCAGCCCAGGATCCGAAGCTTTCTTT. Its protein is CASSPGSEAFF.

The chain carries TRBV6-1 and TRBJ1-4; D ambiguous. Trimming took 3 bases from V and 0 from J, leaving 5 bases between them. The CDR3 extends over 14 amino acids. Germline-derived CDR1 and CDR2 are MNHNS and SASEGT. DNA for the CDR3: TGTGCCAGCAGTGACCTTGCAACTAATGAAAAACTGTTTTTT. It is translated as CASSDLATNEKLFF.

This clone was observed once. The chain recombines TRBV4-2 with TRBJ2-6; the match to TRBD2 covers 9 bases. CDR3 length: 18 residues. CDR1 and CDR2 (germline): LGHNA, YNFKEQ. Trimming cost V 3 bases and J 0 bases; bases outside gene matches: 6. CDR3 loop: CASSQGTSLSSGANVLTF. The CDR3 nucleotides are TGTGCCAGCAGCCAGGGGACTAGCCTAAGCTCTGGGGCCAACGTCCTGACTTTC.

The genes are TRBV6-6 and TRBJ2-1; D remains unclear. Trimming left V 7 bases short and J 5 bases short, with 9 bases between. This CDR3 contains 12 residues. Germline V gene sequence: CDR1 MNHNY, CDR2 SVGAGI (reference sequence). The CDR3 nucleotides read TGTGCCAGCATTGGCGGAGACAATGAGCAGTTCTTC. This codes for CASIGGDNEQFF.

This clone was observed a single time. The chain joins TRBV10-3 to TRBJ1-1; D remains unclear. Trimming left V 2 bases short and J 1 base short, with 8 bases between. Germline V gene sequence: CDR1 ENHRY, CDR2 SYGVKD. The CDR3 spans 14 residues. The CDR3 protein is CAISERVRNTEAFF. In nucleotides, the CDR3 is TGTGCCATCAGTGAGCGGGTTAGGAACACTGAAGCTTTCTTT.

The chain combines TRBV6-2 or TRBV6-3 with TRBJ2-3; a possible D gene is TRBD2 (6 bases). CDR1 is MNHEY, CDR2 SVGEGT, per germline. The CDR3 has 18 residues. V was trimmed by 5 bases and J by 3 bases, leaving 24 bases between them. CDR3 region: CASSTPGLVGGETDTQYF. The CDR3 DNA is TGTGCCAGCAGTACCCCAGGGTTGGTGGGAGGTGAGACAGATACGCAGTATTTT.

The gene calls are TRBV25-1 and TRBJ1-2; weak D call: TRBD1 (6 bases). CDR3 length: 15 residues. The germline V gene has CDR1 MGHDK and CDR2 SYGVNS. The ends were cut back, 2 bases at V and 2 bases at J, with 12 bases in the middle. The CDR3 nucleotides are TGTGCCAGCAGTGAACCCGGGACATCCAACTATGGCTACACCTTC. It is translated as CASSEPGTSNYGYTF.

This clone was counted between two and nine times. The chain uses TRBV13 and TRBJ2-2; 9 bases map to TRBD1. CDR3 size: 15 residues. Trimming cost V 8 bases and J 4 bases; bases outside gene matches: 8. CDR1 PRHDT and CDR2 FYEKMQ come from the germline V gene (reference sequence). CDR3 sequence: CASGDRDRATGELFF. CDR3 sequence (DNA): TGTGCCAGCGGGGACAGGGATCGGGCCACCGGGGAGCTGTTTTTT.

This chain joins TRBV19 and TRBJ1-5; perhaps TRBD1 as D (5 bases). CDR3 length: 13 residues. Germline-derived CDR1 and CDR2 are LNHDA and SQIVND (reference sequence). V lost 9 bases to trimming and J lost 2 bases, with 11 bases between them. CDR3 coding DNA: TGTGCCAGCGGGCGGGGACGCAATCAGCCCCAGCATTTT. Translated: CASGRGRNQPQHF.

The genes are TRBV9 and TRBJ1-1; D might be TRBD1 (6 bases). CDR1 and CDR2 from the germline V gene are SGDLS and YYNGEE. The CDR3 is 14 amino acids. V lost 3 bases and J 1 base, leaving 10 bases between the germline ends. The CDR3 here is CASSEWTANTEAFF. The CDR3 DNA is TGTGCCAGCAGCGAATGGACAGCGAACACTGAAGCTTTCTTT.

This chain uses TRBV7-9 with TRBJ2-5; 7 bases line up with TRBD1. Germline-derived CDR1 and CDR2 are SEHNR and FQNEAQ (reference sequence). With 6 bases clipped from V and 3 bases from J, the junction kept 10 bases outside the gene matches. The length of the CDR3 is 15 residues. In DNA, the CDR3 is TGTGCCAGCAGTAGCGCCGGGACAGCCAAAGAGACCCAGTACTTC. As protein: CASSSAGTAKETQYF. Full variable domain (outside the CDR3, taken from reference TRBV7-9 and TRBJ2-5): DTGVSQNPRHKITKRGQNVTFRCDPISEHNRLYWYRQTLGQGPEFLTYFQNEAQLEKSRLLSDRFSAERPKGSFSTLEIQRTEQGDSAMYLCASSSAGTAKETQYFGPGTRLLVL.

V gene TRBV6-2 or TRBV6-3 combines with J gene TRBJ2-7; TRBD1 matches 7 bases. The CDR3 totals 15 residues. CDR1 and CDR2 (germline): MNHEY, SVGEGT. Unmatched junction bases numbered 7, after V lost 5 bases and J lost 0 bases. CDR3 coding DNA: TGTGCCAGCAGTATTACAGGGGTTTCCTCCTACGAGCAGTACTTC. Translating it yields CASSITGVSSYEQYF.